Each of the 17 T cell receptor beta chains below was sequenced from the same sample in a study of cytomegalovirus exposure and HLA in healthy donors. The PCR was carried out with 60 Vbeta primers and 13 Jbeta primers. Sequencing used immunoSEQ multiplex PCR; TCRdb keeps in-frame clones, though not all of them. This sample contains 65,000 to 80,000 clones. Source material: PBMCs. The origin of the receptors is a female donor in good health and CMV-seropositive.

The chain combines TRBV19 with TRBJ1-4; D is undetermined. Germline V gene sequence: CDR1 LNHDA, CDR2 SQIVND (reference sequence). CDR3 length: 16 residues. V lost 6 bases, J lost 2 bases, and 16 bases lay in between. The CDR3 loop is CASRRSSPATNEKLFF. CDR3 nucleotide sequence: TGTGCCAGTAGACGGTCGAGCCCTGCGACTAATGAAAAACTGTTTTTT.

The rearrangement uses TRBV18 and TRBJ1-1, with TRBD1 matching 7 bases. The V segment lost 1 base and the J segment 10 bases; nucleotides outside the gene matches: 27. The CDR3 is made up of 20 amino acids. Germline V gives CDR1 KGHSH, CDR2 LQKENI. The CDR3 spells CASSPLGRQGGPTGGGIAFF. The CDR3, as DNA: TGTGCCAGCTCACCACTCGGTCGACAGGGCGGGCCGACGGGAGGGGGAATAGCTTTCTTT.

This sequence joins TRBV6-5 and TRBJ2-7; D is perhaps TRBD1 (6 bases). The CDR3 is 15 amino acids. Germline loops: CDR1 MNHEY, CDR2 SVGAGI. Deletions cut 1 base from V and 3 bases from J, with 13 bases between. The CDR3 region has the DNA TGTGCCAGCAGTTACTTACAGGGAACGGGCTACGAGCAGTACTTC. This translates into CASSYLQGTGYEQYF.

The chain joins TRBV7-2 to TRBJ2-1, with D possibly matching TRBD1 (5 bases). V was pared by 1 base and J by 2 bases, with 9 bases between. This CDR3 is 15 amino acids long. Germline values: CDR1 SGHTA, CDR2 FQGNSA. CDR3 sequence: CASSLGIQAYNEQFF. DNA for the CDR3: TGTGCCAGCAGCTTAGGAATACAGGCCTACAATGAGCAGTTCTTC.

J is TRBJ2-7 and V is TRBV2; D remains ambiguous. Germline V gene sequence: CDR1 SNHLY, CDR2 FYNNEI. V lost 6 bases and J lost 2, with 8 bases in between. This CDR3 is 12 amino acids long. CDR3 sequence (DNA): TGTGCCAGCAGCGCCCGAGCCTACGAGCAGTACTTC. Translation: CASSARAYEQYF.

The V gene is TRBV7-3, the J gene TRBJ1-1, with D maybe TRBD1 (6 bases). Trimming shortened V by 5 bases and J by 3 bases, and 10 bases separated the two germline ends. The length of the CDR3 is 13 residues. Germline CDR1 is SGHTA and CDR2 is FQGTGA. CDR3 sequence (DNA): TGTGCCAGCAGCCTCCAGGGGTACACTGAAGCTTTCTTT. It codes for CASSLQGYTEAFF.

The chain combines TRBV30 with TRBJ1-3; 9 bases fit TRBD1. The CDR3 is 15 residues long. Germline V gene data show CDR1 as GTSNPN and CDR2 as SVGIG (reference sequence). V shed 0 bases, J shed 3 bases, and the junction held 3 bases outside the gene matches. CDR3 amino acids: CAWSVPTGGGNTIYF. The CDR3 nucleotides read TGTGCCTGGAGTGTTCCGACAGGGGGTGGAAACACCATATATTTT.

The chain carries TRBV4-3 and TRBJ1-4; possibly TRBD1 for D (6 bases). The germline V gene has CDR1 LGHNA and CDR2 YSLEER. Trimming removed 2 bases at V and 6 bases at J, with 19 bases between. The CDR3 extends over 17 amino acids. CDR3 amino acids: CASSQPNPGTSYEKLFF. In nucleotides, the CDR3 is TGCGCCAGCAGCCAACCCAATCCTGGGACATCCTATGAAAAACTGTTTTTT.

The chain joins TRBV5-1 to TRBJ2-3, with D tentatively TRBD2 (5 bases). The germline V and J ends were trimmed by 3 bases and 2 bases, with 7 bases remaining between them. The CDR3 totals 13 residues. CDR1 and CDR2 from the germline V gene are SGHRS and YFSETQ. In nucleotides, the CDR3 is TGCGCCAGCAGCTACGGGGTCACAGATACGCAGTATTTT. It codes for CASSYGVTDTQYF.

This rearrangement joins TRBV6-5 to TRBJ1-3; D call uncertain. The length of the CDR3 is 11 residues. Trimming removed 7 bases at V and 2 bases at J, with 3 bases between. Germline CDR1 is MNHEY and CDR2 is SVGAGI. As DNA, the CDR3 is TGTGCCAGCACTGCTGGAAACACCATATATTTT. Translation gives CASTAGNTIYF.

This rearrangement joins TRBV4-1 to TRBJ2-1, with TRBD2 matching 8 bases. Germline CDR1 reads MGHRA; CDR2 reads YSYEKL. V shed 5 bases and J 6 bases; nucleotides not matched to a gene: 9. The CDR3 length is 15 residues. The CDR3 reads CASSDPGGKINEQFF. CDR3 DNA sequence: TGCGCCAGCAGCGATCCGGGGGGGAAAATCAATGAGCAGTTCTTC.

The chain couples TRBV5-1 to TRBJ2-1; possibly TRBD1 for D (6 bases). The V end lost 2 bases, the J end lost 1 base, and 7 bases lay between the germline ends. Germline CDR1 is SGHRS and CDR2 is YFSETQ. This CDR3 is built from 14 residues. CDR3 in amino acids: CASSFGQSYNEQFF. The CDR3 region has the DNA TGCGCCAGCAGCTTTGGACAGTCCTACAATGAGCAGTTCTTC.

The V gene is TRBV7-2, the J gene TRBJ2-3; tentatively, D is TRBD2 (6 bases). V lost 5 bases and J 9 bases, leaving 18 bases between the germline ends. The CDR3 runs to 14 residues. Looked up from germline, CDR1 is SGHTA and CDR2 is FQGNSA. The CDR3 region is CASSPGLPRYTQYF. The CDR3 DNA follows: TGTGCCAGCAGCCCGGGACTCCCCCGCTACACGCAGTATTTT.

This chain joins TRBV18 and TRBJ1-2, with 7 bases identical to TRBD1. CDR1 is KGHSH and CDR2 is LQKENI in the germline V gene. The trim removed 3 bases at V and 7 bases at J, leaving 14 bases unmatched. This CDR3 has 16 amino acids. The CDR3 coding sequence is TGTGCCAGCTCACCCTTTTCAGACAGGGAGCGGTCTGGCTACACCTTC. This gives the protein CASSPFSDRERSGYTF.

The chain combines TRBV7-9 with TRBJ1-5; TRBD1 agrees at 7 bases. With V trimmed by 5 bases and J by 0 bases, 10 bases remained unmatched. The CDR3 has 17 residues. Germline-derived CDR1 and CDR2 are SEHNR and FQNEAQ (reference sequence). The CDR3 loop reads CASSLGTVRDSNQPQHF. The CDR3 nucleotides are TGTGCCAGCAGCCTAGGGACAGTCAGAGATAGCAATCAGCCCCAGCATTTT.

The J gene is TRBJ2-5, the V gene TRBV30, with D possibly matching TRBD1 (6 bases). The CDR3 contains 16 residues. V was pared by 5 bases and J by 4 bases, with 23 bases between. Germline V gives CDR1 GTSNPN, CDR2 SVGIG (reference sequence). CDR3 protein: CAWSVLRQTGGETQYF. In nucleotides, the CDR3 is TGTGCCTGGTCTGTTCTGAGGCAGACAGGAGGAGAGACCCAGTACTTC.

The chain carries TRBV5-1 and TRBJ1-1; D is perhaps TRBD1 (6 bases). Germline lookup yields CDR1 SGHRS and CDR2 YFSETQ. Trimming shortened V by 4 bases and J by 1 base, and 11 bases separated the two germline ends. CDR3 size: 14 residues. The CDR3 DNA reads as TGCGCCAGCAGCCCCGGGGGGGCGAACACTGAAGCTTTCTTT. Amino acid sequence: CASSPGGANTEAFF.